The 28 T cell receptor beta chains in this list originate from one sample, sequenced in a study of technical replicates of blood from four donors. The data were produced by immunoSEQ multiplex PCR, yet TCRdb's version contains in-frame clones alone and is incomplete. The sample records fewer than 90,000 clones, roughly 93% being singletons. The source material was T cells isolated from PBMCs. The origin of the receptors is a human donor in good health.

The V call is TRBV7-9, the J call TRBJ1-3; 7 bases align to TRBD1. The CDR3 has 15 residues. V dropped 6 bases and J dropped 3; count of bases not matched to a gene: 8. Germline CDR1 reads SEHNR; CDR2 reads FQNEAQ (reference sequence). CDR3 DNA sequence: TGTGCCAGCAGATCGGGACAGCTAAGTGGAAACACCATATATTTT. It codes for CASRSGQLSGNTIYF.

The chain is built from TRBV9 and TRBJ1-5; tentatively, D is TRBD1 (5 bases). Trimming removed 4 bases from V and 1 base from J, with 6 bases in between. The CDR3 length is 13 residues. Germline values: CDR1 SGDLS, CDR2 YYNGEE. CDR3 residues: CASSSGSNQPQHF. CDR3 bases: TGTGCCAGCAGCTCAGGGAGCAATCAGCCCCAGCATTTT. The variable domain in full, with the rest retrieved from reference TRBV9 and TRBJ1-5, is DSGVTQTPKHLITATGQRVTLRCSPRSGDLSVYWYQQSLDQGLQFLIQYYNGEERAKGNILERFSAQQFPDLHSELNLSSLELGDSALYFCASSSGSNQPQHFGDGTRLSIL.

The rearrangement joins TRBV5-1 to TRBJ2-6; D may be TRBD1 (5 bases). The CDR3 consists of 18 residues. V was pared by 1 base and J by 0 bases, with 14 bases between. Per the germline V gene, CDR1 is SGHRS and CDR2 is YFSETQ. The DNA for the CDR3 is TGCGCCAGCAGCTTGACACTGACAGACAGCTCTGGGGCCAACGTCCTGACTTTC. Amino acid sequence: CASSLTLTDSSGANVLTF.

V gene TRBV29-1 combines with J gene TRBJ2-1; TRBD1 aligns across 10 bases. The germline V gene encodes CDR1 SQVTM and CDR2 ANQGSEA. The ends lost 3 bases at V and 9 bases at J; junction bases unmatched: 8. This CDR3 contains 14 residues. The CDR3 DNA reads TGCAGCGTTGATGCGACAGGGGGCTTTGGTGAGCAGTTCTTC. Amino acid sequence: CSVDATGGFGEQFF.

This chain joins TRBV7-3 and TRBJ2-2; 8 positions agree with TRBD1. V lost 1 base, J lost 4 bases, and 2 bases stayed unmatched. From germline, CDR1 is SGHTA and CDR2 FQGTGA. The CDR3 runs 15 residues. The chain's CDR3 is CASSLKQGGTGELFF. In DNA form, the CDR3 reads TGTGCCAGCAGCTTAAAACAGGGGGGCACCGGGGAGCTGTTTTTT.

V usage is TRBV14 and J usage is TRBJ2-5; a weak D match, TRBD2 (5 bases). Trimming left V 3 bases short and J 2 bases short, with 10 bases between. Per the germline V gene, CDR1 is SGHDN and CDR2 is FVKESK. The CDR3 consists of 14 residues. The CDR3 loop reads CASSHRTGQETQYF. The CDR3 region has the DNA TGTGCCAGCAGCCACCGGACGGGACAAGAGACCCAGTACTTC.

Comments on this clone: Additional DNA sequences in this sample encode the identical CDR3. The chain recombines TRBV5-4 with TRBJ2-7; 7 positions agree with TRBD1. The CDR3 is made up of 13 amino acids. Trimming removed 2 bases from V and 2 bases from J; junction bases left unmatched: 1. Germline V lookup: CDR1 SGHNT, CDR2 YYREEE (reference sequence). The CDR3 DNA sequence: TGTGCCAGCAGCTTAGGGGGCACCTACGAGCAGTACTTC. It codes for CASSLGGTYEQYF.

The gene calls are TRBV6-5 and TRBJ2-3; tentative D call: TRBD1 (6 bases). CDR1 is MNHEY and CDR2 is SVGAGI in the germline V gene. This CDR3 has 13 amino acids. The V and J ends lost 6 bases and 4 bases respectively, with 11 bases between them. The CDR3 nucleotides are TGTGCCAGCAGACCCCCAGGGGCAGATACGCAGTATTTT. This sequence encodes CASRPPGADTQYF.

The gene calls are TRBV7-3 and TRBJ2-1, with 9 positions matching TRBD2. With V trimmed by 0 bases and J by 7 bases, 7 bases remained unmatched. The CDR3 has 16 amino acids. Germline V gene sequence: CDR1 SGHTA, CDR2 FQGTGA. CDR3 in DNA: TGTGCCAGCAGCTTAACGCGCGGGGGGGCGAATAATGAGCAGTTCTTC. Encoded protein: CASSLTRGGANNEQFF.

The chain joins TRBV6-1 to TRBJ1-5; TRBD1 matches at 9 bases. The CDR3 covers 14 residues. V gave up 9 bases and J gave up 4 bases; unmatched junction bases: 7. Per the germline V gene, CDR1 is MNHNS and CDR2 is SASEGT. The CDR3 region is CASLQGALNQPQHF. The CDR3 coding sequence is TGTGCCAGTTTACAGGGGGCGCTGAATCAGCCCCAGCATTTT.

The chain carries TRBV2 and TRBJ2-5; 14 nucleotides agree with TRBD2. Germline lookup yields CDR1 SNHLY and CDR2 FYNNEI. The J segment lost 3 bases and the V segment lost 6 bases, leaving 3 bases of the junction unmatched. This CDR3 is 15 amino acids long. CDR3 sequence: CASRGLAGEEETQYF. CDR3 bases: TGTGCCAGCAGGGGACTAGCGGGAGAAGAAGAGACCCAGTACTTC.

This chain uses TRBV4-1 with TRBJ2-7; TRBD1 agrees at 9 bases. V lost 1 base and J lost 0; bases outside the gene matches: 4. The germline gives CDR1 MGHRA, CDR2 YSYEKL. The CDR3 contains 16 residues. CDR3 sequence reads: CASSQAGTGPSYEQYF. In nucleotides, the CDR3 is TGCGCCAGCAGCCAAGCCGGGACAGGGCCCTCCTACGAGCAGTACTTC.

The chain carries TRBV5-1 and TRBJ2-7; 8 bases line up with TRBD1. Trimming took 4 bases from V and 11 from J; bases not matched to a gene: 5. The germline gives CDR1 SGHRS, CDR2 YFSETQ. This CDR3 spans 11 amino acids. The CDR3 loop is CASSEGTGKYF. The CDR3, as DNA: TGCGCCAGCAGCGAGGGGACAGGAAAGTACTTC.

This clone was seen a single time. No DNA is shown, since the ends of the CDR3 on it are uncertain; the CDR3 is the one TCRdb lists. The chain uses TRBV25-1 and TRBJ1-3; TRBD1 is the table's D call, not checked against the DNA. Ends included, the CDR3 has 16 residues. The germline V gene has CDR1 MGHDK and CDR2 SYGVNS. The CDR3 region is CATLGTGGHFGNTIYF.

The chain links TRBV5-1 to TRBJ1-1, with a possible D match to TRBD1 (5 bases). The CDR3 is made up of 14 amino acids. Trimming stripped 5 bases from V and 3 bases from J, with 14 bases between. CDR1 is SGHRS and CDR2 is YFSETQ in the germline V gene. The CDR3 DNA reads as TGCGCCAGCAGTCCGCAGGGTGGCGACACTGAAGCTTTCTTT. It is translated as CASSPQGGDTEAFF.

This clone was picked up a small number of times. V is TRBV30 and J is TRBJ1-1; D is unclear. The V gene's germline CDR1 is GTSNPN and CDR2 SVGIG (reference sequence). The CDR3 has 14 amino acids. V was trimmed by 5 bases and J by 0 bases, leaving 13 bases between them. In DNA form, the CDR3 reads TGTGCCTGGTCTACGACTCCCATGAACACTGAAGCTTTCTTT. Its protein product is CAWSTTPMNTEAFF.

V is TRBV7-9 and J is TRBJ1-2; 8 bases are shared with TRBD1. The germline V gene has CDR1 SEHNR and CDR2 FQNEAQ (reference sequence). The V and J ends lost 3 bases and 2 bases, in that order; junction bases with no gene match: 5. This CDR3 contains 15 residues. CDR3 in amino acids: CASSFPTGVNYGYTF. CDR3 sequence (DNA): TGTGCCAGCAGCTTCCCGACAGGGGTGAACTATGGCTACACCTTC.

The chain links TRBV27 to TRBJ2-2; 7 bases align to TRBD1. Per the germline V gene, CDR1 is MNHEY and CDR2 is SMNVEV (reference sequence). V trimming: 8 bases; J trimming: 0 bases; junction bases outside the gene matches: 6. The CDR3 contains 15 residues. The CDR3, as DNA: TGTGCCAGCGCCTGGGACAGACCGAACACCGGGGAGCTGTTTTTT. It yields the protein CASAWDRPNTGELFF.

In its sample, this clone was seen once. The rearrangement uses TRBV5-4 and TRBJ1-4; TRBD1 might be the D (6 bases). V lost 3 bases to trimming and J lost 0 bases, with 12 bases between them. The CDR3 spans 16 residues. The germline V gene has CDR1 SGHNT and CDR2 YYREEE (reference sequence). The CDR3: CASSSTGSATNEKLFF. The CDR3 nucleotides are TGTGCCAGCAGCTCGACAGGTTCGGCAACTAATGAAAAACTGTTTTTT. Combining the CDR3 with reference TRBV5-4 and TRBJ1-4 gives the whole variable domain ETGVTQSPTHLIKTRGQQVTLRCSSQSGHNTVSWYQQALGQGPQFIFQYYREEENGRGNFPPRFSGLQFPNYSSELNVNALELDDSALYLCASSSTGSATNEKLFFGSGTQLSVL.

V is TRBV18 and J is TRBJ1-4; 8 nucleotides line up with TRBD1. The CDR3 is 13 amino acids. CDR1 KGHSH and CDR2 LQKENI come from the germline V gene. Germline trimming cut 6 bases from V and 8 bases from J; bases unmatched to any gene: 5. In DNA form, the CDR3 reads TGTGCCAGCTCCATGGACAGGGTGGAAAAACTGTTTTTT. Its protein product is CASSMDRVEKLFF.

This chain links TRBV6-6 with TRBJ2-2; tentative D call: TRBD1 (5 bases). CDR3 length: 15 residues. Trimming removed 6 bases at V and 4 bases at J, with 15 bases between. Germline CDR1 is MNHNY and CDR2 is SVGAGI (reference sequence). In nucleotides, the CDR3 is TGTGCCAGCAGCACCTCAACAGGAGCCACCGGGGAGCTGTTTTTT. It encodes CASSTSTGATGELFF.

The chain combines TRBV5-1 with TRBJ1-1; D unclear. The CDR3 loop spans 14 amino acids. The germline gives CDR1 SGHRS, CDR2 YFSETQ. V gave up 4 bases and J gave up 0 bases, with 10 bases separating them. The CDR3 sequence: CASSSNAMNTEAFF. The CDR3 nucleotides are TGCGCCAGCAGCAGCAACGCCATGAACACTGAAGCTTTCTTT.

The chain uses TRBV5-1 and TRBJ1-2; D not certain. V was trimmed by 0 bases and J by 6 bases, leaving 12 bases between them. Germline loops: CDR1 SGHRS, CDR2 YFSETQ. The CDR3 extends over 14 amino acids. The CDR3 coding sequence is TGCGCCAGCAGCTTGGCCGAGGGTTTGGATGGCTACACCTTC. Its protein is CASSLAEGLDGYTF.

The CDR3 reads CASSITGGPGEQFF. CDR3 coding DNA: TGTGCCAGTAGTATAACGGGAGGGCCGGGTGAGCAGTTCTTC. This chain joins TRBV19 and TRBJ2-1; 8 nucleotides line up with TRBD2. V lost 2 bases to trimming and J lost 9 bases; unmatched junction nucleotides: 6. This CDR3 is built from 14 residues. Germline CDR1 LNHDA, CDR2 SQIVND (reference sequence).

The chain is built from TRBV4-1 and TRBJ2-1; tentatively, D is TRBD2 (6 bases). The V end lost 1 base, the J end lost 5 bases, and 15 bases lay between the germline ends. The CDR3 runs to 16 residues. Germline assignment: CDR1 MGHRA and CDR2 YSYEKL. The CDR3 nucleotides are TGCGCCAGCAGCCAAGTTGGCGGAGGGGTTAACAATGAGCAGTTCTTC. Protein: CASSQVGGGVNNEQFF.

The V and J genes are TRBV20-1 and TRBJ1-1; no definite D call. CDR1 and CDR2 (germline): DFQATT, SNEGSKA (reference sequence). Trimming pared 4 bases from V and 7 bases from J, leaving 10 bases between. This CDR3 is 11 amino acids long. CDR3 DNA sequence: TGCAGTGCTAAATGGGCTATTGAAGCTTTCTTT. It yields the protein CSAKWAIEAFF.

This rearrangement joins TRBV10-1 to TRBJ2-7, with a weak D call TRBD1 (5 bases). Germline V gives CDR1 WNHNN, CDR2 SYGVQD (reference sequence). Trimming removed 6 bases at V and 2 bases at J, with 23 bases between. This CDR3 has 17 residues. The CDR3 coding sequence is TGCGCCAGCAGGGCCCTGCTCGGGCAGGGCAGAACCTACGAGCAGTACTTC. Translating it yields CASRALLGQGRTYEQYF.

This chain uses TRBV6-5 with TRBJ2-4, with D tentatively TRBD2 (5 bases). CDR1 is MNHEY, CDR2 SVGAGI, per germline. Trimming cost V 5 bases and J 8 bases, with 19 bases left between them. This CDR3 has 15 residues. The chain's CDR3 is CASSPSTTGWDIQYF. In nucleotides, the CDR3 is TGTGCCAGCAGTCCGTCGACGACGGGATGGGACATTCAGTACTTC.